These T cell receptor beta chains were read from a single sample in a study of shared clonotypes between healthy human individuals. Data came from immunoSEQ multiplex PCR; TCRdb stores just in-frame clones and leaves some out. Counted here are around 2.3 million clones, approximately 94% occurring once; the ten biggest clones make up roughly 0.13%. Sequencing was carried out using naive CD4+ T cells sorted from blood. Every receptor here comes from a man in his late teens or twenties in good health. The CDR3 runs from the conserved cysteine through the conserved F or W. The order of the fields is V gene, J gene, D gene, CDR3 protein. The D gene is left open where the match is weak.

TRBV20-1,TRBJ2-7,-,CSAREFSEQYF
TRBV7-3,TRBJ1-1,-,CASSVEPNTEAFF
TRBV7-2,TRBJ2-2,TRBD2,CASSALAGGPAGELFF
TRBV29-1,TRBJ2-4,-,CSVALAALGKNIQYF
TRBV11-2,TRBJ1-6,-,CASSLWVSNSPLHF
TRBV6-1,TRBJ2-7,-,CASSASRGEQYF
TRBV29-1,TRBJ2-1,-,CSVVPSRDWFDEQFF
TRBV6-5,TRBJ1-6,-,CASNTGSGNSPLHF
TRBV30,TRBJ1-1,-,CAWNPGEVAFF
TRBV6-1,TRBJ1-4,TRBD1,CASRNRGRDEKLFF
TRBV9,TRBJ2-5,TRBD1,CASSVGDRGQETQYF
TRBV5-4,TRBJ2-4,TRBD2,CASSLGMGTSGGKNIQYF
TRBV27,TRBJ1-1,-,CASSLSGPAMNTEAFF
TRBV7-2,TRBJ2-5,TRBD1,CASSLFGTGPQETQYF
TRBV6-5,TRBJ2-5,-,CAGGFGETQYF
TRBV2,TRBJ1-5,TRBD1,CASSEEGAGNQPQHF
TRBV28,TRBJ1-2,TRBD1,CASSTALTGGRESYGYTF
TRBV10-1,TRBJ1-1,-,CASSELIAEAFF
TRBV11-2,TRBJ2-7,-,CASSLVGREQYF
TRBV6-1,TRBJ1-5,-,CASSEYYGSNQPQHF
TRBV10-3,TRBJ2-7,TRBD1,CAINRGQEYSYEQYF
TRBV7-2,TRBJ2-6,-,CASSLGGSGANVLTF
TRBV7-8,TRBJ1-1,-,CASSPRREGGTEAFF
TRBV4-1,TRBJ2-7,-,CASSQDIWGYEQYF
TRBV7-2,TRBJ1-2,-,CASSRGPGYGYTF
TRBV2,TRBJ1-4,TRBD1,CASSEAHGQGREKLFF
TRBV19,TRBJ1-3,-,CASSGRENTIYF
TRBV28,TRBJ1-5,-,CASSLFGGQGVSQPQHF
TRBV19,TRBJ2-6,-,CASSYSDTGSGANVLTF
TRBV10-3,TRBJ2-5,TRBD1,CAIAFDRVAETQYF
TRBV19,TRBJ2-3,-,CASSPRVASSTDTQYF
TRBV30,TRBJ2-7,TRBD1,CAWSRTGGAEQYF
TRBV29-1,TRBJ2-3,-,CSAGDLAASTDTQYF
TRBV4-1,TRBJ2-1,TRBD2,CASSQGLAVNEQFF
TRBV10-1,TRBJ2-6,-,CASTVVSLLLSGANVLTF
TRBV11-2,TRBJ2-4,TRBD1,CASSSPRTGVNIQYF
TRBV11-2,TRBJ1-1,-,CASRTQENTEAFF
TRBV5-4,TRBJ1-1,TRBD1,CASSLVGQGPNTEAFF
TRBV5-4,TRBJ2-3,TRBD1,CASSSDRVPTDTQYF
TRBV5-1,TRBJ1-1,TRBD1,CASSFNQYRGNTEAFF
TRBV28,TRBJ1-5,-,CASSSSGVVSNQPQHF
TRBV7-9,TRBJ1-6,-,CASSYTGTKSTAYNSPLHF
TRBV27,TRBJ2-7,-,CASSFSTVSYEQYF
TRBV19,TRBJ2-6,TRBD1,CASIDRGGANVLTF
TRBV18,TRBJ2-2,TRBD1,CASSRGTGGADTGELFF
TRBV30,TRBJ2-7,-,CAWSEQSYEQYF
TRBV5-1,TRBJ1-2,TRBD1,CASSLPGQGALGYTF
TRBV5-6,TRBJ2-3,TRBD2,CASSLGLAGRTDTQYF
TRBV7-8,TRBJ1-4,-,CASGTTYLEKLFF
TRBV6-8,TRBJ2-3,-,CASSYLEGADAQYF
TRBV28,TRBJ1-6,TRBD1,CASGTGTSYNSPLHF